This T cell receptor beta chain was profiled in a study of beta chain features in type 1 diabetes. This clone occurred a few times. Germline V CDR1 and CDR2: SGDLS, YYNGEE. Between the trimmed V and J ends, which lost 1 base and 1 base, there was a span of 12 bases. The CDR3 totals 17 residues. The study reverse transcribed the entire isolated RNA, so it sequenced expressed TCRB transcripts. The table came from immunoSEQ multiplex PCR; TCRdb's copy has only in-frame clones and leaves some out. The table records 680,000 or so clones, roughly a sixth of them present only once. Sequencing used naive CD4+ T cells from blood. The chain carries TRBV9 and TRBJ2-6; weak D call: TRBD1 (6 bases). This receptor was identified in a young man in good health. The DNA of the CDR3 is TGTGCCAGCAGCGTATCGACAGGCCTGTCTGGGGCCAACGTCCTGACTTTC. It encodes CASSVSTGLSGANVLTF.